This T cell receptor (beta chain) stems from a study of shared clonotypes between healthy human individuals (dated by TCRdb to 2018 to 2021). For the study in its entirety: A couple of women and three men aged 18 to 49 years were included in the cohort. For each donor, CD4 naive and CD4 memory were each run on three plates, CD8 naive on two plates, and CD8 memory on one plate. To estimate repertoire size and how much clonotype sharing occurs between individuals, the study deeply sequenced the blood TCR repertoires of several healthy adults. Different laboratories and diverse techniques were used to prepare libraries and sequence TCR repertoires, to increase sequencing depth and limit assay-specific biases. Each donor's leukapheresis produced roughly between roughly 0.85 and 9.5 billion PBMCs. Summary of the overall study and its limitations: Because the study included a small number of donors, the genetic and exposure-history diversity represented was limited. Clonotypes shared by all four sorted-subset donors showed higher generation probabilities than non-shared clonotypes. Pairwise subsampling led to the expectation that sequencing depth would affect the degree of clonotype sharing among donors. Approximately 4.8% of naive CD4, 3.5% of naive CD8, approximately 2.2% of memory CD4, and less than 0.45% of memory CD8 clonotypes were shared across a handful of donors. Naive subsets generally had larger estimated clonotype richness than memory subsets did. Sampling was restricted to blood, and TCR repertoires in tissues likely differ from the TCR repertoires found in blood. Even with the large sequencing depth, rarefaction of the sorted-subset datasets indicated that sequencing was incomplete.

V is cut back by 6 bases and J by 1 base, with 2 bases in the junction unmatched. The CDR3 runs 14 residues from the cysteine to the phenylalanine. Only CDR3 DNA is held: 42 bases, read in frame from base 1. CDR1 MDHEN and CDR2 SYDVKM are derived from the germline V gene. The donors were healthy, HIV-negative adults who had no recently reported acute infections or vaccinations. Every donor was a Caucasian adult living in Nashville, Tennessee, USA. CD4+ T cells were enriched by magnetic negative selection; naive cells were then positively selected on CD45RA, and the negative fraction formed the memory subset. After blood collection by leukapheresis, PBMCs were isolated using Ficoll-Histopaque density gradient centrifugation and then cryopreserved in the vapor phase of liquid nitrogen. Analytical flow cytometry was used to check the purity and quantity of each magnetically sorted T cell population. Each sorted fraction had its genomic DNA isolated and then quantified by UV absorbance on a Nanodrop 2000c.

TCR CDR3 regions were amplified from genomic DNA by multiplex PCR using the deep immunoSEQ assay. For each cell subset, the extracted genomic DNA was distributed evenly across all wells of several immunoSEQ 96-well plates, and each plate served as one replicate. For sorted subsets, roughly 200 ng of genomic DNA, equivalent to tens of thousands of T cell genomes, went into each replicate PCR. Purified libraries were measured with a Qubit 3.0 fluorometer, size-checked on a Bioanalyzer 2100, and measured again with the KAPA Library Quantification kit. Each immunoSEQ 96-well plate was sequenced on its own single-read 150-cycle Illumina NextSeq 550 flow cell. From the authors' description of their analysis: Because the immunoSEQ output held only junctional sequences and lacked quality scores, the filtering could not match the filtering applied to full-length reads. To assign V/J genes and CDR3, sequences were annotated using PyIR, a Python wrapper for IgBLAST v1.9, with IMGT germline references. Reads were removed for weak V/J assignments (E-value above 1e-6), missing CDR3, stop codons, out-of-frame junctions, or ambiguous translated residues. A V3J clonotype was defined by an identical inferred V gene, J gene, and CDR3 amino acid sequence. The percentage overlap between two repertoires was calculated by dividing the number of shared unique clonotypes by the size of the smaller repertoire. Three approaches were used to assess repertoire richness: RTK rarefaction, the Chao1 estimator, and Recon v2.1 estimates of unobserved clonotypes. Generation probabilities for all TCRbeta clonotypes obtained by the gDNA method from a handful of donors were computed using OLGA. TCRdb re-hosts the immuneACCESS table, in-frame sequences only. Its copies lack some clones; in the studies checked, an unresolved V gene accounts for under half of them, and the cause for the rest is not known. V and J calls and clone size are as listed in that table; D and trimming were resolved from the DNA. The sample table lists a few million clones, approximately 95% of them with a count of one. The ten largest clonotypes hold 0.35% to 0.45% of the sample.

A note on this clone: Its antigen remains unidentified. The input lacks base qualities; no much larger clone sits a single base away.

The sequencing sample was made of naive CD4+ T cells from PBMCs. The label giving this sample's cell subset or site can be read as: CD45RA+ positively selected. The V and J genes are TRBV28 and TRBJ2-3; the central 9 bases match TRBD2. The receptor comes from a man younger than 35 in good health. Some clones in this sample may be carry-over from other donors' samples. The DNA is as follows: TGTGCCAGCAGGTTAGCGGGAGGCACAGATACGCAGTATTTT. Its translation is CASRLAGGTDTQYF.